This T cell receptor (beta chain) stems from a study of identical twins. TCRdb used MiXCR to reprocess the 5' RACE reads, holding one entry per CDR3 protein. The sample includes about 890,000 distinct CDR3 sequences, 9% to 15% seen only once; the top ten take about 1.5%. Germline loops: CDR1 SGHRS, CDR2 YFSETQ. The junction had 7 bases not matched to a gene; V was cut back by 4 bases and J by 5 bases. This CDR3 is 15 amino acids long. These data are also associated with another study on yellow fever vaccine responses in identical twins.

Sequencing was performed on PBMCs. V and J are TRBV5-1 and TRBJ1-5; 9 bases match TRBD1. The TCR comes from a woman between 18 and 29 years old in good health. The CDR3 sequence is CASSPGGTGHQPQHF. For the CDR3, the DNA is TGCGCCAGCAGCCCGGGCGGGACAGGGCATCAGCCCCAGCATTTT.